The rows below give T cell receptor beta chains drawn from one sample of a study of OX40 agonist ivuxolimab in advanced cancers. Repertoires were generated with immunoSEQ multiplex PCR, while TCRdb's copy carries only in-frame clones and drops some. The repertoire consists of around 68,000 clones, with just over 85% occurring once and the leading ten covering roughly 1.2%. The specimen was CD4+ or CD8+ T cells sorted from blood, collected in a trial of the OX40 agonist ivuxolimab. The source of these receptors is an adult with an advanced solid tumor such as melanoma, head and neck, liver or kidney cancer. Each CDR3 is given with its conserved first and last residue. Fields, in order: clone size, J gene, D gene, V gene, CDR3 protein, CDR3 DNA. The D gene is left open where the match is weak. A clone size is listed for some rows: how often the clone was seen (once, few, many), or a class if it is expanded.

.	TRBJ1-5	.	TRBV6-1	CASSEFKGAYSNQPQHF	TGTGCCAGCAGTGAATTCAAGGGAGCCTATAGCAATCAGCCCCAGCATTTT
.	TRBJ2-1	TRBD2	TRBV18	CASSPQTSGFSYNEQFF	TGTGCCAGCTCACCCCAGACTAGCGGGTTCTCCTACAATGAGCAGTTCTTC
.	TRBJ2-2	TRBD2	TRBV5-6	CASSPRTSGIRTGELFF	TGTGCCAGCAGCCCAAGGACTAGCGGGATCCGCACCGGGGAGCTGTTTTTT
once	TRBJ2-3	TRBD2	TRBV6-1	CAIRTSESTDTQYF	TGTGCCATCCGGACTAGCGAGAGCACAGATACGCAGTATTTT
.	TRBJ2-7	.	TRBV6-5	CGAPTRDGYEQYF	TGTGGAGCCCCGACCAGGGATGGCTACGAGCAGTACTTC
few	TRBJ2-2	.	TRBV11-3	CASSPGTDMNTGELFF	TGTGCCAGCAGTCCAGGCACGGACATGAACACCGGGGAGCTGTTTTTT
.	TRBJ1-5	.	TRBV28	CASSQNALSPQHF	TGTGCCAGCAGCCAAAATGCTCTCTCCCCCCAGCATTTT
.	TRBJ2-3	TRBD1	TRBV5-1	CASSTTGTGAGDTQYF	TGCGCCAGCAGCACTACCGGGACAGGGGCCGGGGATACGCAGTATTTT
.	TRBJ1-2	.	TRBV28	CASSLPATNYGYTF	TGTGCCAGCAGTTTGCCGGCAACTAACTATGGCTACACCTTC
.	TRBJ2-2	TRBD2	TRBV4-1	CASSHAPGGRASGELFF	TGCGCCAGCAGCCACGCTCCTGGCGGGAGGGCGTCCGGGGAGCTGTTTTTT
.	TRBJ1-2	.	TRBV25-1	CASSASGGRHGYTF	TGTGCCAGCAGTGCTTCGGGGGGACGGCATGGCTACACCTTC
.	TRBJ2-1	.	TRBV7-3	CASSSDWGNEQFF	TGTGCCAGCAGCTCCGACTGGGGGAATGAGCAGTTCTTC
.	TRBJ2-3	TRBD1	TRBV6-6	CASSNRRQGPDTQYF	TGTGCCAGCAGTAATAGGAGACAGGGGCCAGATACGCAGTATTTT